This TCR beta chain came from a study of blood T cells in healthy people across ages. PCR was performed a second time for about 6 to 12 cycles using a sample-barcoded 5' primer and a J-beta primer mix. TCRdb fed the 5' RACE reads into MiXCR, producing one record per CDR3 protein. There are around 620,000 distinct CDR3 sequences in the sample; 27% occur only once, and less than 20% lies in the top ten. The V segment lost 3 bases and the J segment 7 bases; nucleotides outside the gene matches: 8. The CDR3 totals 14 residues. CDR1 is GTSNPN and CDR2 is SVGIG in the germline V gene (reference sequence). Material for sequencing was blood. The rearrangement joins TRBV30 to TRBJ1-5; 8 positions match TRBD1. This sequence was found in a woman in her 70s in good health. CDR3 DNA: TGTGCCTGGAGCCGGACAGGGTTAAACCAGCCCCAGCATTTT. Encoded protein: CAWSRTGLNQPQHF.